These 28 T cell receptor beta chains originate from one sample sequenced in a study of neoadjuvant anti-PD-1 for oral cavity cancer. Clones were read by immunoSEQ multiplex PCR, and TCRdb kept only the in-frame ones, dropping some. The data contain fewer than 15,000 clones, around 74% of them singletons. Time point denoted: after neoadjuvant nivolumab, at surgical resection. The source material was PBMCs, sampled after nivolumab (anti-PD-1) treatment. The source is a person between 40 and 79 years old with oral cavity squamous cell carcinoma.

In this sample, this clone turned up once. The chain carries TRBV9 and TRBJ2-1, with D possibly TRBD2 on 6 matching bases. Germline V gives CDR1 SGDLS, CDR2 YYNGEE. V lost 2 bases, J lost 5 bases, and 11 bases lay in between. The length of the CDR3 is 14 residues. DNA for the CDR3: TGTGCCAGCAGCGTCGGGGGAGTGAACAATGAGCAGTTCTTC. It specifies CASSVGGVNNEQFF.

The rearrangement joins TRBV6-6 to TRBJ1-3, with 7 nucleotides matching TRBD1. This CDR3 contains 15 residues. V dropped 2 bases and J dropped 4; count of bases not matched to a gene: 5. CDR1 is MNHNY, CDR2 SVGAGI, per germline (reference sequence). CDR3 sequence reads: CASSYTGEPGNTIYF. CDR3 nucleotides: TGTGCCAGCAGTTACACAGGGGAACCCGGAAACACCATATATTTT.

V usage is TRBV14 and J usage is TRBJ2-3; TRBD2 matches at 12 bases. Germline V gives CDR1 SGHDN, CDR2 FVKESK. The junction had 9 bases not matched to a gene; V was cut back by 5 bases and J by 6 bases. CDR3 length equals 16 residues. CDR3 in amino acids: CASSLTIGTSGDTQYF. CDR3 nucleotides: TGTGCCAGCAGCTTGACCATCGGGACTAGCGGGGATACGCAGTATTTT.

The chain recombines TRBV6-1 with TRBJ2-7; D is uncertain. CDR1 and CDR2 from the germline V gene are MNHNS and SASEGT. Trimming pared 2 bases from V and 4 bases from J, leaving 18 bases between. The CDR3 contains 16 residues. The CDR3 reads CASSEQGSRLGYEQYF. In DNA, the CDR3 is TGTGCCAGCAGTGAACAAGGGTCCAGATTGGGTTACGAGCAGTACTTC.

The rearrangement links TRBV30 to TRBJ1-2; 7 positions agree with TRBD1. This CDR3 is 12 amino acids long. V lost 1 base, J lost 6 bases, and 2 bases stayed unmatched. Germline CDR1 is GTSNPN and CDR2 is SVGIG (reference sequence). The CDR3 is CAWSETGNGYTF. As DNA, the CDR3 is TGTGCCTGGAGTGAGACAGGGAATGGCTACACCTTC.

V usage is TRBV5-8 and J usage is TRBJ1-1; D might be TRBD1 (5 bases). This CDR3 has 18 residues. Germline CDR1 and CDR2: SGHTS and YDEGEE. Trimming removed 1 base from V and 0 bases from J, with 19 bases in between. CDR3 residues: CASSLRWGWGGLNTEAFF. The CDR3 coding sequence is TGTGCCAGCAGCTTGAGGTGGGGTTGGGGGGGACTGAACACTGAAGCTTTCTTT. Together with reference TRBV5-8 and TRBJ1-1, the CDR3 gives the full variable domain: EAGVTQSPTHLIKTRGQQATLRCSPISGHTSVYWYQQALGLGLQFLLWYDEGEERNRGNFPPRFSGRQFPNYSSELNVNALELEDSALYLCASSLRWGWGGLNTEAFFGQGTRLTVV.

The chain carries TRBV30 and TRBJ2-7; D ambiguous. Germline V gene data show CDR1 as GTSNPN and CDR2 as SVGIG (reference sequence). CDR3 size: 13 residues. Deletions cut 4 bases from V and 0 bases from J, with 10 bases between. The CDR3 DNA reads as TGTGCCTGGATGGCCCCAAGCTCCTACGAGCAGTACTTC. It is translated as CAWMAPSSYEQYF. Full variable domain (outside the CDR3, taken from reference TRBV30 and TRBJ2-7): SQTIHQWPATLVQPVGSPLSLECTVEGTSNPNLYWYRQAAGRGLQLLFYSVGIGQISSEVPQNLSASRPQDRQFILSSKKLLLSDSGFYLCAWMAPSSYEQYFGPGTRLTVT.

This clone was detected a few times. The chain is built from TRBV9 and TRBJ1-3; no reliable D call. CDR1 is SGDLS and CDR2 is YYNGEE in the germline V gene. This CDR3 is built from 12 residues. V was cut by 4 bases and J by 3 bases, with 5 bases left in between. CDR3 loop: CASSLNGNTIYF. The CDR3 coding sequence is TGTGCCAGCAGCTTAAATGGAAACACCATATATTTT.

This clone occurred a few times. This chain joins TRBV7-6 and TRBJ1-5; 8 positions agree with TRBD1. V shed 5 bases, J shed 2 bases, and the junction held 11 bases outside the gene matches. Germline V CDR1 and CDR2: SGHVS, FNYEAQ. The CDR3 is 17 amino acids. The CDR3 DNA reads TGTGCCAGCAGCCCCCGGGACAGGACGGTTCGCAATCAGCCCCAGCATTTT. As protein: CASSPRDRTVRNQPQHF.

This clone was detected a few times. The V gene is TRBV19, the J gene TRBJ1-1; a weak D match, TRBD1 (5 bases). From germline, CDR1 is LNHDA and CDR2 SQIVND (reference sequence). V dropped 8 bases and J dropped 5 bases, with 24 bases sitting between them. There are 16 residues in the CDR3. The CDR3 here is CASSPHSTPQGTEAFF. Here the CDR3 DNA reads TGTGCCAGTTCCCCTCACTCGACACCCCAGGGAACTGAAGCTTTCTTT.

This clone was picked up a small number of times. The chain has TRBV19 and TRBJ1-4, with D possibly TRBD1 on 5 matching bases. CDR3 length: 15 amino acids. Germline V gene sequence: CDR1 LNHDA, CDR2 SQIVND (reference sequence). V lost 6 bases and J lost 2, with 13 bases in between. CDR3 residues: CASREGTATNEKLFF. DNA of the CDR3: TGTGCCAGTAGGGAGGGGACGGCGACTAATGAAAAACTGTTTTTT. Complete variable domain (other parts from reference TRBV19 and TRBJ1-4): DGGITQSPKYLFRKEGQNVTLSCEQNLNHDAMYWYRQDPGQGLRLIYYSQIVNDFQKGDIAEGYSVSREKKESFPLTVTSAQKNPTAFYLCASREGTATNEKLFFGSGTQLSVL.

The rearrangement uses TRBV10-1 and TRBJ2-1, with 11 bases matching TRBD2. The germline CDR1 and CDR2 sequences are WNHNN and SYGVQD (reference sequence). CDR3 length: 15 residues. The ends lost 4 bases at V and 9 bases at J; junction bases unmatched: 8. The chain's CDR3 is CASSVGTSGRFEQFF. For the CDR3, the DNA is TGCGCCAGCAGTGTCGGCACTAGCGGGAGATTTGAGCAGTTCTTC.

This chain links TRBV19 with TRBJ2-4, with TRBD2 identical over 16 bases. Trimming cost V 7 bases and J 1 base; bases outside gene matches: 4. Germline loops: CDR1 LNHDA, CDR2 SQIVND (reference sequence). The length of the CDR3 is 17 residues. The CDR3 here is CASKGLAGGAAKNIQYF. The DNA for the CDR3 is TGTGCCAGTAAGGGACTAGCGGGAGGGGCGGCCAAAAACATTCAGTACTTC.

V and J are TRBV28 and TRBJ1-2; 7 bases agree with TRBD1. Germline V gene data show CDR1 as MDHEN and CDR2 as SYDVKM. Trimming removed 3 bases from V and 8 bases from J; junction bases left unmatched: 9. The CDR3 is made up of 14 amino acids. CDR3 protein: CASSLTRQGTGYTF. The CDR3 DNA sequence: TGTGCCAGCAGTTTGACGCGACAGGGTACAGGCTACACCTTC.

The chain recombines TRBV19 with TRBJ1-5; D is ambiguous. Trimming cost V 5 bases and J 6 bases, with 14 bases left between them. Germline V gives CDR1 LNHDA, CDR2 SQIVND (reference sequence). The CDR3 contains 14 residues. The CDR3 nucleotides read TGTGCCAGTAGTGTCCGGGCAAAGGGTCAGCCCCAGCATTTT. As protein: CASSVRAKGQPQHF.

The V gene is TRBV5-1, the J gene TRBJ1-1, with D perhaps TRBD1 (5 bases). This CDR3 region has 16 residues. The germline V and J ends were trimmed by 0 bases and 0 bases, with 12 bases remaining between them. CDR1 and CDR2 from the germline V gene are SGHRS and YFSETQ. CDR3 DNA: TGCGCCAGCAGCTTGGGGTCAGGGAGTATGAACACTGAAGCTTTCTTT. This codes for CASSLGSGSMNTEAFF.

V gene TRBV9 combines with J gene TRBJ2-6, with a weak D call TRBD2 (5 bases). V shed 5 bases and J shed 1 base, with 7 bases lying between them. Germline lookup yields CDR1 SGDLS and CDR2 YYNGEE. CDR3 length: 14 amino acids. This CDR3 reads CASSEGSGANVLTF. The CDR3, as DNA: TGTGCCAGCAGTGAGGGTTCTGGGGCCAACGTCCTGACTTTC.

This clone was observed a handful of times. The chain employs TRBV21-1 and TRBJ2-6; TRBD2 is taken as the D call from the table, unchecked against the DNA. TRBV21-1 is marked as a pseudogene. CDR3 length: 16 amino acids. DNA of the CDR3: TGTGCCAGCCCTAGTAGTGGTAGCTCTGGGGCCAACGTCCTGACTTTC. Protein product: CASPSSGSSGANVLTF.

The chain is built from TRBV7-9 and TRBJ2-5; D is uncertain. The CDR3 has 14 residues. Germline lookup yields CDR1 SEHNR and CDR2 FQNEAQ (reference sequence). V shed 1 base and J shed 4 bases, with 10 bases lying between them. CDR3: CASSLVGSGETQYF. CDR3 in DNA: TGTGCCAGCAGCTTAGTCGGGTCAGGAGAGACCCAGTACTTC.

V is TRBV28 and J is TRBJ1-2; D possibly corresponds to TRBD1 (5 bases). Germline lookup yields CDR1 MDHEN and CDR2 SYDVKM. The CDR3 length is 14 residues. Trimming took off 6 bases at V and 1 base at J, with 12 bases between the two ends. This CDR3 is CASRAGGSNYGYTF. The CDR3 nucleotides are TGTGCCAGCAGGGCCGGGGGAAGTAACTATGGCTACACCTTC.

The V and J genes are TRBV19 and TRBJ2-2; 8 bases are a match to TRBD1. J lost 5 bases, V lost 2 bases, and 4 bases had no gene match. Germline V gives CDR1 LNHDA, CDR2 SQIVND (reference sequence). This CDR3 has 15 amino acids. The CDR3 loop is CASSIRTGRTGELFF. CDR3 coding DNA: TGTGCCAGTAGTATACGGACAGGGCGGACCGGGGAGCTGTTTTTT.

V is TRBV13 and J is TRBJ2-1; D is possibly TRBD2 (6 bases). The V end lost 8 bases, the J end lost 9 bases, and 11 bases lay between the germline ends. This CDR3 region has 11 residues. Germline V CDR1 and CDR2: PRHDT, FYEKMQ (reference sequence). The CDR3 sequence: CASRSGGEQFF. In nucleotides, the CDR3 is TGTGCCAGCCGATCCGGGGGTGAGCAGTTCTTC. The whole variable domain, filled in from reference TRBV13 and TRBJ2-1, reads AAGVIQSPRHLIKEKRETATLKCYPIPRHDTVYWYQQGPGQDPQFLISFYEKMQSDKGSIPDRFSAQQFSDYHSELNMSSLELGDSALYFCASRSGGEQFFGPGTRLTVL.

The V gene is TRBV15, the J gene TRBJ2-5, with TRBD2 matching over 13 bases. Trimming took 1 base from V and 2 from J; bases not matched to a gene: 10. Per germline, CDR1 LNHNV and CDR2 YYDKDF (reference sequence). This CDR3 spans 19 amino acids. Here the CDR3 DNA reads TGTGCCACCAGCAGAGGGCGGACTAGCGGGGGACAACCTCAAGAGACCCAGTACTTC. Amino acid sequence: CATSRGRTSGGQPQETQYF.

This clone was recorded once. The chain combines TRBV14 with TRBJ2-5; D assignment may be TRBD1 or TRBD2 (6 bases each). The CDR3 runs 17 residues. V lost 1 base to trimming and J lost 1 base, with 16 bases between them. Germline V lookup: CDR1 SGHDN, CDR2 FVKESK. The DNA for the CDR3 is TGTGCCAGCAGCCAAGCGGGGGCTGCGGTCTCCCAAGAGACCCAGTACTTC. It is translated as CASSQAGAAVSQETQYF.

V usage is TRBV7-3 and J usage is TRBJ2-1; the match to TRBD2 covers 14 bases. The V segment lost 2 bases and the J segment 10 bases; nucleotides outside the gene matches: 7. Per germline, CDR1 SGHTA and CDR2 FQGTGA. CDR3 length: 16 amino acids. The CDR3 coding sequence is TGTGCCAGCAGCTTAGGGACTAGCGGGAGCGGGACGGAGCAGTTCTTC. Protein sequence: CASSLGTSGSGTEQFF.

The chain carries TRBV7-6 and TRBJ2-5, with 12 nucleotides matching TRBD2. The CDR3 is 16 residues long. The germline V gene has CDR1 SGHVS and CDR2 FNYEAQ. V dropped 4 bases and J dropped 5; count of bases not matched to a gene: 8. CDR3 in amino acids: CASSSTSGSFAETQYF. The CDR3 coding sequence is TGTGCCAGCAGCTCGACTAGCGGGAGCTTCGCCGAGACCCAGTACTTC.

The chain is built from TRBV7-9 and TRBJ1-5; D is uncertain. V lost 6 bases, J lost 5 bases, and 17 bases lay in between. This CDR3 spans 15 amino acids. Germline values: CDR1 SEHNR, CDR2 FQNEAQ (reference sequence). The CDR3 region is CASSSTVGGDQPQHF. The CDR3 nucleotides read TGTGCCAGCAGTTCCACAGTGGGAGGAGATCAGCCCCAGCATTTT.

This chain links TRBV29-1 with TRBJ1-1; the match to TRBD1 covers 8 bases. With 7 bases clipped from V and 4 bases from J, the junction kept 11 bases outside the gene matches. Germline-derived CDR1 and CDR2 are SQVTM and ANQGSEA. CDR3 size: 14 residues. The CDR3 sequence: CSGKPGTGLTEAFF. DNA of the CDR3: TGCAGCGGTAAACCCGGGACAGGTCTCACTGAAGCTTTCTTT.